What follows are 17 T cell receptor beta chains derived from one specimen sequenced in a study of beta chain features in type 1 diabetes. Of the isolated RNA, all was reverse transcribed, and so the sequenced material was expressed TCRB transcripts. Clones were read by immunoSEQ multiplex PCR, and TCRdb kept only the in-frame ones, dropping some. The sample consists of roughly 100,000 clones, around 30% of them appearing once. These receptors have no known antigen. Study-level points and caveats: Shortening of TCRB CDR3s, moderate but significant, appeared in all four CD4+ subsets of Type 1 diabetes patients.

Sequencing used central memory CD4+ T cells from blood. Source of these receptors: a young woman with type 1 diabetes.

CDR3 coding DNA: TGTGCCAGCAGCCTAAGTGCAGGGCTAGGAAACACCATATATTTT. Residues: CASSLSAGLGNTIYF. The chain joins TRBV7-2 to TRBJ1-3, with a weak D call TRBD1 (5 bases). The V gene lost 5 bases and the J gene lost 4 bases, with 15 bases spanning the gap. The CDR3 is 15 amino acids. Germline assignment: CDR1 SGHTA and CDR2 FQGNSA.

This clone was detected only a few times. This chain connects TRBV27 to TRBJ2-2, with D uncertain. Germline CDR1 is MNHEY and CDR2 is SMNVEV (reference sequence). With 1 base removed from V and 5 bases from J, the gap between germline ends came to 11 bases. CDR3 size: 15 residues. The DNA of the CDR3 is TGTGCCAGCAGTTTATTGGCCCAAATTACCGGGGAGCTGTTTTTT. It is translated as CASSLLAQITGELFF.

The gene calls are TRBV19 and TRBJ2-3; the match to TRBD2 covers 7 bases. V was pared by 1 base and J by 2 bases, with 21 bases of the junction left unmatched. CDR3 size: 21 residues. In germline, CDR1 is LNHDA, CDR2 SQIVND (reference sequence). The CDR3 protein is CASSIVLPLGGRASYTDTQYF. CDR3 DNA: TGTGCCAGTAGTATAGTTCTACCCCTCGGCGGGAGAGCCAGCTACACAGATACGCAGTATTTT.

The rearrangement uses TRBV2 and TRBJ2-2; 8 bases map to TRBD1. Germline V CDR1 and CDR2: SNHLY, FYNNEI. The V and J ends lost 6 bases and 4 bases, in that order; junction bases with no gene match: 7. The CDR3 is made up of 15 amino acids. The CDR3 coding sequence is TGTGCCAGCAGATCCCAGGGGGCAGGCACCGGGGAGCTGTTTTTT. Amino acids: CASRSQGAGTGELFF.

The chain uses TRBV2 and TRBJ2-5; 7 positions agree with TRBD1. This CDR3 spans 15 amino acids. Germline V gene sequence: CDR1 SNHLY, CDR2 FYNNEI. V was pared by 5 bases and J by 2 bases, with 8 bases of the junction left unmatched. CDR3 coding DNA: TGTGCCAGCAGTTCGATGACAGGGCGACAAGAGACCCAGTACTTC. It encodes CASSSMTGRQETQYF.

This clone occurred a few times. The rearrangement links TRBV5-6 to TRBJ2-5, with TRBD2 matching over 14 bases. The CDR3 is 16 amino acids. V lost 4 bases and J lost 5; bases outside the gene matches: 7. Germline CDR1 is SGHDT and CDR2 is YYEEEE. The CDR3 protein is CASSPTSGRARETQYF. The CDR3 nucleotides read TGTGCCAGCAGCCCGACTAGCGGGAGGGCCAGGGAGACCCAGTACTTC.

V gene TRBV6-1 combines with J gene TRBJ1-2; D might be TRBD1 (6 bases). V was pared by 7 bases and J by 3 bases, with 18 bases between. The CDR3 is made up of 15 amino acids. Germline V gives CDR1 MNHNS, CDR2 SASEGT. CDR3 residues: CASKINLGGDYGYTF. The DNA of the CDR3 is TGTGCCAGCAAGATTAACTTAGGGGGGGACTATGGCTACACCTTC.

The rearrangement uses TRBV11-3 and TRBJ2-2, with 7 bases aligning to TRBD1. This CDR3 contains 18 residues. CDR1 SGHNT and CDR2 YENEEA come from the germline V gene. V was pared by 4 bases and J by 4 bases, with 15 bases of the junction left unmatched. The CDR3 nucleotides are TGTGCCAGCAGCTCACGAATGCGACAGGGAAGTGGCACCGGGGAGCTGTTTTTT. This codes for CASSSRMRQGSGTGELFF.

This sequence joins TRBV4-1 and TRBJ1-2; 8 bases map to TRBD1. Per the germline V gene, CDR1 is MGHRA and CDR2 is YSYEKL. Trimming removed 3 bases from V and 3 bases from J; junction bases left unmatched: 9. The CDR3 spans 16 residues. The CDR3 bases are TGCGCCAGCAGCCACATACTGACAGGGGTGGACTATGGCTACACCTTC. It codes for CASSHILTGVDYGYTF.

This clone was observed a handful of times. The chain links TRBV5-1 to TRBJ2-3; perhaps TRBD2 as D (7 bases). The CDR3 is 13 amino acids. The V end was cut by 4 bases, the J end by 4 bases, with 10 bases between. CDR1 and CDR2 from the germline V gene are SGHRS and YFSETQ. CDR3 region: CASSPGGADTQYF. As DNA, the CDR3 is TGCGCCAGCAGCCCGGGGGGCGCAGATACGCAGTATTTT.

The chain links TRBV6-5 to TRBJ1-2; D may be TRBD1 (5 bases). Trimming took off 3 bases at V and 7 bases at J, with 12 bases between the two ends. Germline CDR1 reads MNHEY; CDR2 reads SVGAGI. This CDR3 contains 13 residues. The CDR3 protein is CASSYQGLGGYTF. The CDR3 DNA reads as TGTGCCAGCAGTTATCAGGGTCTCGGTGGCTACACCTTC.

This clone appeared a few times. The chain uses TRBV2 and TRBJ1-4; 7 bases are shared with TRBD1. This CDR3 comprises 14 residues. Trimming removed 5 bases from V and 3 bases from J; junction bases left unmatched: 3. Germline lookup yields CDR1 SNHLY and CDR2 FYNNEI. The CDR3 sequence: CASSWDSSNEKLFF. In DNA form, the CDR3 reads TGTGCCAGCAGTTGGGACAGCTCTAATGAAAAACTGTTTTTT.

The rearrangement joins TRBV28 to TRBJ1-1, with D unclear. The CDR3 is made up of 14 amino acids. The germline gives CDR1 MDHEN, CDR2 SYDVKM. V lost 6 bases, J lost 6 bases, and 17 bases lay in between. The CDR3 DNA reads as TGTGCCAGCAGGATAGATATGAACTTTGCTGAAGCTTTCTTT. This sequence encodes CASRIDMNFAEAFF.

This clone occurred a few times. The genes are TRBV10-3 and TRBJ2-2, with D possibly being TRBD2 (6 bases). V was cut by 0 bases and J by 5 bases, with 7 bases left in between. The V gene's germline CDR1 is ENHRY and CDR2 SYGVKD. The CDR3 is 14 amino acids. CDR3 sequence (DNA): TGTGCCATCAGTGAGTCTGGACTAACCGGGGAGCTGTTTTTT. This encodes CAISESGLTGELFF.

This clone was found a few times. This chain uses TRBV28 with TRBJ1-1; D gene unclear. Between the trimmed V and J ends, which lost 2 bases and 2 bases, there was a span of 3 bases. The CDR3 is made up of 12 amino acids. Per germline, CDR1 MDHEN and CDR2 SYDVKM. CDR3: CASSLINTEAFF. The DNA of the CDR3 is TGTGCCAGCAGTTTAATAAACACTGAAGCTTTCTTT.

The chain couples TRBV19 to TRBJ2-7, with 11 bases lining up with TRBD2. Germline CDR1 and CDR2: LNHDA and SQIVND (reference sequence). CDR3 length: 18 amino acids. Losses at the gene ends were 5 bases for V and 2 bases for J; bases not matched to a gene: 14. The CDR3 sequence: CASSPLPLAGGRTYEQYF. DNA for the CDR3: TGTGCCAGTAGTCCTCTCCCCCTAGCGGGAGGAAGGACCTACGAGCAGTACTTC.

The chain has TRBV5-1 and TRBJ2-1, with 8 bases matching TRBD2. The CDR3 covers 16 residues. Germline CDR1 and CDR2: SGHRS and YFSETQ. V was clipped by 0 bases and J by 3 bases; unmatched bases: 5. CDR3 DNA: TGCGCCAGCAGCTTGGGTGGGCTAGCGGGCTACAATGAGCAGTTCTTC. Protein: CASSLGGLAGYNEQFF. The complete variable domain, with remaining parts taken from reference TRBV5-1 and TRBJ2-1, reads KAGVTQTPRYLIKTRGQQVTLSCSPISGHRSVSWYQQTPGQGLQFLFEYFSETQRNKGNFPGRFSGRQFSNSRSEMNVSTLELGDSALYLCASSLGGLAGYNEQFFGPGTRLTVL.